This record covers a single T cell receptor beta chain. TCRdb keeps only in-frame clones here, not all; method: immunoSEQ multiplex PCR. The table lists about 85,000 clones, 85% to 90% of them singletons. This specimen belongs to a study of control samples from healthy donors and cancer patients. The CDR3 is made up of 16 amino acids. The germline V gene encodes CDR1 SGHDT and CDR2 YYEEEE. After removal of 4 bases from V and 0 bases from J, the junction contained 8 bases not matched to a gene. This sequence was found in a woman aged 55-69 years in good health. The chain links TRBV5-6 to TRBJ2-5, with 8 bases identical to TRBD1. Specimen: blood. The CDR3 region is CASSLHGQGYQETQYF. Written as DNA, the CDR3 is TGTGCCAGCAGCCTCCATGGACAGGGTTACCAAGAGACCCAGTACTTC.